These T cell receptor beta chains were read from a single sample in a study of shared clonotypes between healthy human individuals. The table came from immunoSEQ multiplex PCR; TCRdb's copy has only in-frame clones and leaves some out. The sample consists of about half a million clones, around 79% of them appearing once. Sample: PBMCs. These receptors were collected from a woman between 40 and 55 years old in good health. Some clones in this sample may be carry-over from other donors' samples. The CDR3 runs from the conserved cysteine through the conserved F or W. Each record gives: V gene, CDR3 protein.

V: TRBV7-6
CDR3: CASSLGTGEGTGELFF

V: TRBV18
CDR3: CASSLTRDRGDGNQPQHF

V: TRBV9
CDR3: CASGIGLASSYNEQFF

V: TRBV4-1
CDR3: CASSRGGLAGHTGELFF

V: TRBV2
CDR3: CASKGDLVYGYTF

V: TRBV15
CDR3: CATSRDATSPVSRDYNEQFF

V: TRBV6-5
CDR3: CASSYLGQGNEQFF

V: TRBV4-2
CDR3: CASSQDRGTADEQFF

V: TRBV28
CDR3: CASSSPTSRWFF

V: TRBV29-1
CDR3: CSVEESGDEQYF

V: TRBV15
CDR3: CATSRLAGGKTYEQYF